The entry that follows covers one TCR beta chain sequence. This entry is derived from a study of blood T cell repertoires in COVID-19. The CDR3 is 13 residues long. Germline CDR1 and CDR2: SGHDT and YYEEEE. V was trimmed by 0 bases and J by 10 bases, leaving 10 bases between them. Sequencing was performed with immunoSEQ multiplex PCR; in TCRdb, only in-frame clones are kept and a portion is missing. The sample contains under 300,000 clones, 85% to 90% of which appear only once. Categorization into cohorts depended on clinical history that participants reported. Cohort 3 donors counted as recovered after two negative PCRs, clearance, or resolved symptoms.

Sequencing was done on a sample of PBMCs or T cells enriched from blood (not recorded which). This sequence joins TRBV5-6 and TRBJ1-4; perhaps TRBD1 as D (6 bases). The origin of this receptor is a woman aged 60-75 years who had recovered from COVID-19. CDR3 sequence: CASSLGTAAKLFF. The CDR3 nucleotides are TGTGCCAGCAGCTTGGGGACAGCGGCAAAACTGTTTTTT.